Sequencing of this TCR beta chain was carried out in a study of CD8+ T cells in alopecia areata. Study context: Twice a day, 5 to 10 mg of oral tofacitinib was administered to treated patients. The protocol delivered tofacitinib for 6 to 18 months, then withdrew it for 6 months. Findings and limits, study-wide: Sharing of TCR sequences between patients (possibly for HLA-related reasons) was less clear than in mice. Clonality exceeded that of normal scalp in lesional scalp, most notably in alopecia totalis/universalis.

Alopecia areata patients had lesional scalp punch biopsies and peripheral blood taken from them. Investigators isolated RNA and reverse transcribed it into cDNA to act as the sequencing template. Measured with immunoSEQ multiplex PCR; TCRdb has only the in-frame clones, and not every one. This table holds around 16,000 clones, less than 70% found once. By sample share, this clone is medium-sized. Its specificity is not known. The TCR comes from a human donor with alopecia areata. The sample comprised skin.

The CDR3 region is CASSLGGRAIEQFF. The CDR3 bases are TGCGCCAGCAGCTTGGGCGGGAGGGCCATTGAGCAGTTCTTC. V and J are TRBV5-1 and TRBJ2-1, with TRBD2 identical over 9 bases. J was trimmed by 9 bases and V by 0 bases; bases with no gene match: 4. From germline, CDR1 is SGHRS and CDR2 YFSETQ. The CDR3 extends over 14 amino acids. Full variable domain (remainder filled in from reference TRBV5-1 and TRBJ2-1): KAGVTQTPRYLIKTRGQQVTLSCSPISGHRSVSWYQQTPGQGLQFLFEYFSETQRNKGNFPGRFSGRQFSNSRSEMNVSTLELGDSALYLCASSLGGRAIEQFFGPGTRLTVL.